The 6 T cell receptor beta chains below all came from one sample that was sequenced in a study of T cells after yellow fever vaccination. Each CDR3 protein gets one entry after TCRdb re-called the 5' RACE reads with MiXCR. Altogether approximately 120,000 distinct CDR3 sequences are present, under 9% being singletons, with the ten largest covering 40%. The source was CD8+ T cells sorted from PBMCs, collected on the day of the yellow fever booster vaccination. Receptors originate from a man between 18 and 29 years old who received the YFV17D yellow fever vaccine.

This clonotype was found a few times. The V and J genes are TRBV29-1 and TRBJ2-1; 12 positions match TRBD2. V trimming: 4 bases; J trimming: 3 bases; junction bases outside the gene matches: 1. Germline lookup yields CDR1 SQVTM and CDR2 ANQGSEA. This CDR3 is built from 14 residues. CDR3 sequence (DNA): TGCAGCGTTGTGGGACTAGCGGGCTACAATGAGCAGTTCTTC. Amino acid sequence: CSVVGLAGYNEQFF.

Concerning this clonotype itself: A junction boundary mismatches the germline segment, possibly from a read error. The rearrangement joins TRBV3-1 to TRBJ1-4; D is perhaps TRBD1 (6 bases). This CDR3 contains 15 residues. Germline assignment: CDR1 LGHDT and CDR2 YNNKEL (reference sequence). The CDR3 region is CASSKDLGAFEKLFF. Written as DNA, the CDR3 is TGTGCCAGCAGCAAAGATCTGGGGGCGTTTGAAAAACTGTTTTTT.

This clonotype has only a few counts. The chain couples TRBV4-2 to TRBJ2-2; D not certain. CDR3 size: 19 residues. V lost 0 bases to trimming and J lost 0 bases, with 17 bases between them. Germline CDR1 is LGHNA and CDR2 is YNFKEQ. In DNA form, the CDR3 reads TGTGCCAGCAGCCAAGAAGGAGTAGAGAGCAGACCGAACACCGGGGAGCTGTTTTTT. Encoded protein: CASSQEGVESRPNTGELFF.

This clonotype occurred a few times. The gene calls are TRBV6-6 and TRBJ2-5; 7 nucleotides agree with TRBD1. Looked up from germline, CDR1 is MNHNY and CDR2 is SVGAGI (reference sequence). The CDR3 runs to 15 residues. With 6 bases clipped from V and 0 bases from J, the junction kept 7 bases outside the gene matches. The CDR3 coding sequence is TGTGCCAGCAGACCAGCCGACAGGGACCAAGAGACCCAGTACTTC. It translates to CASRPADRDQETQYF.

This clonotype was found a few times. The CDR3 DNA follows: TGTGCCACCAGCACCGTTGGAGACGAGCAGTACGTC. Translated, it gives CATSTVGDEQYV. The V and J genes are TRBV15 and TRBJ2-7; D is uncertain. The CDR3 consists of 12 residues. Between the trimmed V and J ends, which lost 4 bases and 5 bases, there was a span of 9 bases. Germline assignment: CDR1 LNHNV and CDR2 YYDKDF (reference sequence).

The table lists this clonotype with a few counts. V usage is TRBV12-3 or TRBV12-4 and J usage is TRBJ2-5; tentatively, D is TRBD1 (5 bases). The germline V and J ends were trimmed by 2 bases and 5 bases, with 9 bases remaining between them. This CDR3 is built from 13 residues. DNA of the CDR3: TGTGCCAGCAGTTTACAGGGTCCCGAGACCCAGTACTTC. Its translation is CASSLQGPETQYF.